This TCR beta chain emerged from a study of T cell responses to AZD1222 COVID-19 vaccine. General observations from the study: Of spike-specific TCRs, nearly half reportedly target regions left unmutated in variants. Spike-specific TCR breadth rose after two AZD1222 doses, and depth rose as well.

V lost 4 bases and J 4 bases, leaving 17 bases between the germline ends. CDR1 is SGHKS and CDR2 is YYEKEE in the germline V gene (reference sequence). The CDR3 length is 16 residues. Turning to this clone: What it binds is not known.

This table comes from immunoSEQ multiplex PCR, and its TCRdb copy is limited to in-frame clones, with some not included. Here the sample spans approximately 110,000 clones, roughly 86% being singletons. The specimen comprised peripheral blood, sampled on day 0 of AZD1222 vaccination. The chain has TRBV5-5 and TRBJ2-2; the D gene is possibly TRBD2 (6 bases). This sequence originates from an adult in good health. The chain's CDR3 is CASSLASASATGELFF. CDR3 in DNA: TGTGCCAGCAGCCTGGCTTCGGCTAGCGCCACCGGGGAGCTGTTTTTT.